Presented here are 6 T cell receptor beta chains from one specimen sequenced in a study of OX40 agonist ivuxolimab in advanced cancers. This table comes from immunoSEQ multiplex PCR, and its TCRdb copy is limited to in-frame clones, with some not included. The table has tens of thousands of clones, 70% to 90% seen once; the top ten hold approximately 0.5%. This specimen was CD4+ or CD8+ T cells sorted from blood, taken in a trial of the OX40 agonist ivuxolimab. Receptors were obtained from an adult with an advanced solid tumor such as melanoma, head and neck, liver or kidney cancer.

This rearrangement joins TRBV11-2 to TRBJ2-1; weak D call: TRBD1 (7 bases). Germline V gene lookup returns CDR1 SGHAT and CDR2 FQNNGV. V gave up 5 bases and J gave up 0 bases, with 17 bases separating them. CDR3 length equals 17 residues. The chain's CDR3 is CASSRSGGGSSYNEQFF. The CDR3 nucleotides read TGTGCCAGCAGCCGGTCAGGAGGGGGCAGCTCCTACAATGAGCAGTTCTTC.

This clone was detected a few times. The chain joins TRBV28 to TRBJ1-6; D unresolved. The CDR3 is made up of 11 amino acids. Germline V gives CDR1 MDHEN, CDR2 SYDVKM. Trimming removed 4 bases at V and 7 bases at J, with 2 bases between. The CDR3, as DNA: TGTGCCAGCAGTTCGAATTCACCCCTCCACTTT. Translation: CASSSNSPLHF.

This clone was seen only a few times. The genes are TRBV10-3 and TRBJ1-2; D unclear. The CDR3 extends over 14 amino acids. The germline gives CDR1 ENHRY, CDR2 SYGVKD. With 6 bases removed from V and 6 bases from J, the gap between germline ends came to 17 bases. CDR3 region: CAISQNPRADGYTF. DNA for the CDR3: TGTGCCATCAGCCAAAATCCTCGGGCCGATGGCTACACCTTC.

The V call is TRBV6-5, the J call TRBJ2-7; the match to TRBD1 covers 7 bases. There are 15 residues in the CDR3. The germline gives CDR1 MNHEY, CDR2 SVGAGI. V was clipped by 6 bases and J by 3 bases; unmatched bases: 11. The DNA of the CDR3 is TGTGCCAGCAGCACCATCGACAGGGACCTCTACGAGCAGTACTTC. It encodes CASSTIDRDLYEQYF.

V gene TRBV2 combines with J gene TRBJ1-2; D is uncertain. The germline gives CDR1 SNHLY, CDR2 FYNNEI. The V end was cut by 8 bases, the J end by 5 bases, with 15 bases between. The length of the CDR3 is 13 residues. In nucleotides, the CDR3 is TGTGCCAGCTCAGCAGCGTTGGGGTATGGCTACACCTTC. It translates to CASSAALGYGYTF.

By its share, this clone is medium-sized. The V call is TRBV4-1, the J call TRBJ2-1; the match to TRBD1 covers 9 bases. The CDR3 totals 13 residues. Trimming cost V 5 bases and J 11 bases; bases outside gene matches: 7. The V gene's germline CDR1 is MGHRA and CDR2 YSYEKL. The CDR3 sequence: CASSSRTGDKQFF. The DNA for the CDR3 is TGCGCCAGCAGCTCACGGACAGGGGATAAGCAGTTCTTC.